A single sample is the source of the 14 T cell receptor beta chains below, sequenced in a study of T cell repertoires in ileal Crohn's disease. Some clones are missing from TCRdb's copy, which holds only in-frame ones; the method was immunoSEQ multiplex PCR. The sample holds several thousand clones, 65% to 85% seen once. The source material was ileal tissue. Receptors originate from an adult with Crohn's disease.

The chain carries TRBV28 and TRBJ2-4, with D perhaps matching TRBD1 (5 bases). This CDR3 spans 14 amino acids. The V gene's germline CDR1 is MDHEN and CDR2 SYDVKM. V was pared by 10 bases and J by 0 bases, with 13 bases between. The CDR3 spells CATGSAVAKNIQYF. The CDR3 DNA follows: TGTGCCACAGGGTCGGCAGTAGCCAAAAACATTCAGTACTTC.

This sequence joins TRBV11-2 and TRBJ1-4, with D possibly matching TRBD1 (5 bases). Trimming took off 2 bases at V and 12 bases at J, with 13 bases between the two ends. In germline, CDR1 is SGHAT, CDR2 FQNNGV. The CDR3 contains 13 residues. The CDR3 DNA reads TGTGCCAGCAGCTTAAATGGGGCAGGGCAACTGTTTTTT. As protein: CASSLNGAGQLFF.

This chain joins TRBV4-1 and TRBJ2-5, with a weak D call TRBD2 (6 bases). The CDR3 contains 15 residues. V was shortened by 2 bases and J by 0 bases, with 10 bases between the two germline ends. Germline loops: CDR1 MGHRA, CDR2 YSYEKL. CDR3 sequence (DNA): TGCGCCAGCAGCCAAACGGCGGGGTACCAAGAGACCCAGTACTTC. Translation gives CASSQTAGYQETQYF.

The chain joins TRBV5-1 to TRBJ2-3; 7 nucleotides agree with TRBD1. This CDR3 contains 15 residues. Trimming removed 6 bases from V and 3 bases from J; junction bases left unmatched: 10. Germline V gene sequence: CDR1 SGHRS, CDR2 YFSETQ. CDR3 sequence (DNA): TGCGCCAGCACCTCCTTTCGGGGACAGACAGATACGCAGTATTTT. Amino acid sequence: CASTSFRGQTDTQYF.

V usage is TRBV7-2 and J usage is TRBJ1-2, with 8 nucleotides matching TRBD1. The germline V gene encodes CDR1 SGHTA and CDR2 FQGNSA. V gave up 7 bases and J gave up 0 bases; unmatched junction bases: 4. This CDR3 is 14 amino acids long. In DNA form, the CDR3 reads TGTGCCAGCAACGACAGGGGTACTAACTATGGCTACACCTTC. Translation gives CASNDRGTNYGYTF.

The table lists this clone with a count of one. This chain links TRBV14 with TRBJ2-2; D perhaps matches TRBD2 (5 bases). Germline CDR1 reads SGHDN; CDR2 reads FVKESK. Trimming took off 2 bases at V and 5 bases at J, with 9 bases between the two ends. This CDR3 is 14 amino acids long. CDR3 loop: CASSQSGWTGELFF. The CDR3 DNA follows: TGTGCCAGCAGCCAATCGGGGTGGACCGGGGAGCTGTTTTTT.

The gene calls are TRBV18 and TRBJ1-1, with D unclear. Germline CDR1 and CDR2: KGHSH and LQKENI. The CDR3 consists of 14 residues. V lost 6 bases and J 3 bases, leaving 14 bases between the germline ends. CDR3 loop: CASSLNLGDTEAFF. The CDR3 DNA follows: TGTGCCAGCTCGTTAAACTTGGGCGACACTGAAGCTTTCTTT. The full variable domain, rest sourced from reference TRBV18 and TRBJ1-1, is NAGVMQNPRHLVRRRGQEARLRCSPMKGHSHVYWYRQLPEEGLKFMVYLQKENIIDESGMPKERFSAEFPKEGPSILRIQQVVRGDSAAYFCASSLNLGDTEAFFGQGTRLTVV.

This chain links TRBV7-2 with TRBJ1-4; D is undetermined. CDR3 length: 14 residues. Trimming removed 3 bases from V and 5 bases from J, with 10 bases in between. Germline CDR1 and CDR2: SGHTA and FQGNSA. The CDR3 protein is CASSFRRSNEKLFF. CDR3 sequence (DNA): TGTGCCAGCAGCTTTCGGCGGTCAAATGAAAAACTGTTTTTT.

The chain has TRBV19 and TRBJ1-5; 8 nucleotides line up with TRBD1. The CDR3 loop spans 16 amino acids. Unmatched junction bases numbered 9, after V lost 8 bases and J lost 0 bases. CDR1 LNHDA and CDR2 SQIVND come from the germline V gene (reference sequence). This CDR3 is CASGETGATSNQPQHF. The CDR3 DNA sequence: TGTGCCAGTGGAGAGACAGGGGCGACTAGCAATCAGCCCCAGCATTTT.

The rearrangement joins TRBV7-6 to TRBJ2-5, with 12 bases lining up with TRBD2. The J segment lost 5 bases and the V segment lost 2 bases, leaving 3 bases of the junction unmatched. CDR3 length equals 15 residues. Germline V gives CDR1 SGHVS, CDR2 FNYEAQ. CDR3 sequence (DNA): TGTGCCAGCAGCTTAAGGACTAGCGGGGTTGAGACCCAGTACTTC. The encoded protein is CASSLRTSGVETQYF. The full variable domain, its missing parts supplied by reference TRBV7-6 and TRBJ2-5, is GAGVSQSPRYKVTKRGQDVALRCDPISGHVSLYWYRQALGQGPEFLTYFNYEAQQDKSGLPNDRFSAERPEGSISTLTIQRTEQRDSAMYRCASSLRTSGVETQYFGPGTRLLVL.

Concerning this clone itself: Other DNA sequences in this specimen translate into the identical CDR3. This chain uses TRBV6-1 with TRBJ1-5; D gene uncertain. The germline V and J ends were trimmed by 6 bases and 0 bases, with 12 bases remaining between them. The CDR3 loop spans 15 amino acids. Looked up from germline, CDR1 is MNHNS and CDR2 is SASEGT. The CDR3 DNA reads TGTGCCAGCAGCCCCCAGGTACCTAGCAATCAGCCCCAGCATTTT. Translating it yields CASSPQVPSNQPQHF.

The genes are TRBV18 and TRBJ1-2; perhaps TRBD1 as D (6 bases). V lost 8 bases to trimming and J lost 4 bases, with 20 bases between them. In germline, CDR1 is KGHSH, CDR2 LQKENI. The CDR3 is made up of 15 amino acids. This CDR3 reads CASKEDSLSVYGYTF. CDR3 sequence (DNA): TGTGCCAGCAAAGAGGACAGCCTTTCCGTCTATGGCTACACCTTC.

The rearrangement links TRBV5-1 to TRBJ1-1; D is unresolved. The V end was cut by 4 bases, the J end by 1 base, with 11 bases between. Germline CDR1 reads SGHRS; CDR2 reads YFSETQ. The CDR3 is 14 amino acids. CDR3 nucleotides: TGCGCCAGCAGCCTGACCCGGAGGAACACTGAAGCTTTCTTT. Translation: CASSLTRRNTEAFF.

This clone was seen once. The rearrangement uses TRBV7-8 and TRBJ2-3; 7 bases match TRBD2. V lost 5 bases and J lost 2; bases outside the gene matches: 7. This CDR3 region has 15 residues. Germline CDR1 reads SGHVS; CDR2 reads FQNEAQ. This CDR3 reads CASSPSGTNTDTQYF. DNA of the CDR3: TGTGCCAGCAGCCCCTCCGGGACTAACACAGATACGCAGTATTTT.